The next 16 T cell receptor beta chains were all read from a single sample in a study of early T cells in non-severe SARS-CoV-2 infection. One entry per CDR3 protein, called by TCRdb with MiXCR from the 5' RACE reads. Here the sample spans approximately 40,000 distinct CDR3 sequences, roughly 9.7% being singletons. Input material: whole blood. The origin of the receptors is an adult who was a healthcare worker with PCR-confirmed SARS-CoV-2 infection or an uninfected control (not recorded which).

The chain joins TRBV6-6 to TRBJ2-5, with 9 bases aligning to TRBD2. Losses at the gene ends were 0 bases for V and 2 bases for J; bases not matched to a gene: 19. The CDR3 has 21 amino acids. Germline loops: CDR1 MNHNY, CDR2 SVGAGI (reference sequence). As DNA, the CDR3 is TGTGCCAGCAGTTACTCGATGGTTGCCCGCGGGGGGGCCCTGGCACAAGAGACCCAGTACTTC. This gives the protein CASSYSMVARGGALAQETQYF.

This clonotype came up many times. The genes are TRBV28 and TRBJ2-1; a possible D gene is TRBD1 (6 bases). V was shortened by 3 bases and J by 8 bases, with 14 bases between the two germline ends. The germline CDR1 and CDR2 sequences are MDHEN and SYDVKM. The CDR3 loop spans 14 amino acids. CDR3 amino acids: CASSFVGGRDEQFF. In DNA, the CDR3 is TGTGCCAGCAGTTTTGTAGGGGGAAGGGATGAGCAGTTCTTC.

This clonotype was counted between two and nine times. The chain links TRBV29-1 to TRBJ1-5; 10 bases are a match to TRBD1. Trimming at V came to 6 bases and at J to 3 bases, leaving 2 bases not matched to a gene. The CDR3 has 13 residues. Germline V gene lookup returns CDR1 SQVTM and CDR2 ANQGSEA. The CDR3 region has the DNA TGCAGCGTGACAGGGGGCATCAATCAGCCCCAGCATTTT. Amino acid sequence: CSVTGGINQPQHF.

Judged by abundance, this clonotype is medium-sized (0.01 to 0.1%). The chain joins TRBV6-2 or TRBV6-3 to TRBJ2-6, with D possibly TRBD2 on 5 matching bases. V was shortened by 2 bases and J by 0 bases, with 5 bases between the two germline ends. The CDR3 has 15 amino acids. CDR1 and CDR2 (germline): MNHEY, SVGEGT. The CDR3 region has the DNA TGTGCCAGCAGTTACGAGGGCTCTGGGGCCAACGTCCTGACTTTC. It is translated as CASSYEGSGANVLTF.

A few counts support this clonotype. This rearrangement joins TRBV7-3 to TRBJ2-3; a possible D gene is TRBD2 (5 bases). The CDR3 length is 14 residues. Trimming removed 4 bases at V and 2 bases at J, with 10 bases between. The germline CDR1 and CDR2 sequences are SGHTA and FQGTGA. The CDR3 DNA sequence: TGTGCCAGCAGCTACGGACTTAACACAGATACGCAGTATTTT. It yields the protein CASSYGLNTDTQYF. Looking up the rest from reference TRBV7-3 and TRBJ2-3 gives the full variable domain: GAGVSQTPSNKVTEKGKYVELRCDPISGHTALYWYRQSLGQGPEFLIYFQGTGAADDSGLPNDRFFAVRPEGSVSTLKIQRTERGDSAVYLCASSYGLNTDTQYFGPGTRLTVL.

The CDR3 spells CASSGGSGNTDTQYF. The CDR3 DNA sequence: TGTGCCTCTAGCGGGGGTAGCGGAAACACAGATACGCAGTATTTT. The chain has TRBV10-3 and TRBJ2-3, with 10 bases identical to TRBD2. V dropped 11 bases and J dropped 2; count of bases not matched to a gene: 10. The length of the CDR3 is 15 residues. Germline CDR1 and CDR2: ENHRY and SYGVKD.

At least ten counts were recorded for this clonotype. This chain uses TRBV18 with TRBJ2-1; 7 bases align to TRBD1. CDR1 KGHSH and CDR2 LQKENI come from the germline V gene. V was pared by 0 bases and J by 3 bases, with 5 bases of the junction left unmatched. This CDR3 is 16 amino acids long. Written as DNA, the CDR3 is TGTGCCAGCTCACCACCTGGCCAGGGGGTCTACAATGAGCAGTTCTTC. Translated: CASSPPGQGVYNEQFF. The variable domain in full, with the rest retrieved from reference TRBV18 and TRBJ2-1, is NAGVMQNPRHLVRRRGQEARLRCSPMKGHSHVYWYRQLPEEGLKFMVYLQKENIIDESGMPKERFSAEFPKEGPSILRIQQVVRGDSAAYFCASSPPGQGVYNEQFFGPGTRLTVL.

The CDR3 DNA is TGTGCCACCCGACGGGAGAATCAGCCCCAGCATTTT. It yields the protein CATRRENQPQHF. The V and J genes are TRBV6-2 or TRBV6-3 and TRBJ1-5; D gene uncertain. The CDR3 has 12 residues. The V end lost 10 bases, the J end lost 4 bases, and 11 bases lay between the germline ends. Germline-derived CDR1 and CDR2 are MNHEY and SVGEGT.

The chain joins TRBV28 to TRBJ1-4; D is uncertain. Germline values: CDR1 MDHEN, CDR2 SYDVKM. V was cut by 6 bases and J by 7 bases, with 12 bases left in between. This CDR3 has 13 residues. CDR3 nucleotide sequence: TGTGCCAGCAGCCTGATTAGCTTTGAAAAACTGTTTTTT. It yields the protein CASSLISFEKLFF.

This clonotype was counted ten times or more. The CDR3 nucleotides are TGTGCCAGCCGGGACGGCCTCTACGAGCAGTACTTC. It specifies CASRDGLYEQYF. This rearrangement joins TRBV19 to TRBJ2-7, with D possibly called TRBD1 or TRBD2 (5 bases each). Germline loops: CDR1 LNHDA, CDR2 SQIVND (reference sequence). Between the trimmed V and J ends, which lost 9 bases and 3 bases, there was a span of 12 bases. CDR3 length: 12 amino acids.

This clonotype was found a few times. The chain uses TRBV28 and TRBJ1-1; unclear D gene. The CDR3 contains 11 residues. The germline V gene has CDR1 MDHEN and CDR2 SYDVKM. Trimming took 7 bases from V and 8 from J, leaving 11 bases between them. The CDR3 region has the DNA TGTGCCAGCACCACGGGAACCGAAGCTTTCTTT. As protein: CASTTGTEAFF.

This clonotype came up many times. The chain carries TRBV12-3 or TRBV12-4 and TRBJ1-6; no clear D. The CDR3 consists of 13 residues. Deletions cut 4 bases from V and 9 bases from J, with 10 bases between. CDR3 DNA sequence: TGTGCCAGCAGTTCTTTCGGTGGTTCACCCCTCCACTTT. Residues: CASSSFGGSPLHF.

This clonotype was counted many times. This chain links TRBV6-1 with TRBJ2-1; 12 bases align to TRBD2. Germline assignment: CDR1 MNHNS and CDR2 SASEGT. V was pared by 4 bases and J by 3 bases, with 1 base of the junction left unmatched. The CDR3 has 15 amino acids. The CDR3 protein is CASSGTSGDYNEQFF. The CDR3 DNA follows: TGTGCCAGCAGTGGGACTAGCGGGGACTACAATGAGCAGTTCTTC.

This clonotype showed up just a few times. The genes are TRBV7-2 and TRBJ1-6, with D possibly TRBD1 on 6 matching bases. The V gene lost 6 bases and the J gene lost 7 bases, with 16 bases spanning the gap. This CDR3 is built from 15 residues. The germline CDR1 and CDR2 sequences are SGHTA and FQGNSA. The CDR3 spells CASRAKTGRNSPLHF. CDR3 in DNA: TGTGCCAGCAGGGCCAAAACAGGGCGGAATTCACCCCTCCACTTT.

The chain joins TRBV2 to TRBJ1-1, with D uncertain. The V end was cut by 11 bases, the J end by 1 base, with 17 bases between. The CDR3 loop spans 14 amino acids. The germline V gene encodes CDR1 SNHLY and CDR2 FYNNEI. The CDR3 coding sequence is TGTGCCTGCCCGGCGGGAGCGGGGAACACTGAAGCTTTCTTT. Translating it yields CACPAGAGNTEAFF.

This clonotype was picked up many times. The rearrangement links TRBV14 to TRBJ1-1; weak D call: TRBD1 (5 bases). With 1 base removed from V and 5 bases from J, the gap between germline ends came to 14 bases. The CDR3 is made up of 15 amino acids. CDR1 and CDR2 from the germline V gene are SGHDN and FVKESK. CDR3 in amino acids: CASSQAVGTHTEAFF. The DNA for the CDR3 is TGTGCCAGCAGCCAAGCGGTAGGGACGCATACTGAAGCTTTCTTT. The variable domain in full, completed from reference TRBV14 and TRBJ1-1, reads EAGVTQFPSHSVIEKGQTVTLRCDPISGHDNLYWYRRVMGKEIKFLLHFVKESKQDESGMPNNRFLAERTGGTYSTLKVQPAELEDSGVYFCASSQAVGTHTEAFFGQGTRLTVV.